Sequencing of this T cell receptor (beta chain) was carried out in a study of T-cell reconstitution after alpha-beta-depleted transplantation in children. Concerning this clonotype itself: Antigen specificity is unknown.

Study findings and constraints: Approximately two months post-transplant, alpha-beta T cells reportedly originated from several hundred expanded graft clones. Newly made T cells mostly supplied T-cell counts and diversity one year after transplant. Several patients had high TCRbeta diversity at day 60; it came from surviving recipient T cells and thymic progenitors.

Unique molecular identifiers were used to barcode this TCRbeta library. Using its own MiXCR run on the PCR reads, TCRdb lists one record per CDR3 protein. This sample has more than 120,000 distinct CDR3 sequences; 8% to 10% occur once, and the top ten carry about a sixth. This sample comprised PBMCs, mostly from graft donor cells, obtained 180 days after TCRalphabeta/CD19-depleted stem cell transplant. This TCR was recovered from a female patient under 10 years old who had a stem cell transplant for congenital amegakaryocytic thrombocytopenia, so the T cells may come from the graft donor.

CDR3 in amino acids: CASSYSLWGVAIMNTEAFF. As DNA, the CDR3 is TGTGCCAGCAGTTACTCGCTGTGGGGAGTGGCTATCATGAACACTGAAGCTTTCTTT. V gene TRBV6-2 or TRBV6-3 combines with J gene TRBJ1-1, with D uncertain. This CDR3 region has 19 residues. V was pared by 0 bases and J by 0 bases, with 20 bases between. Germline CDR1 and CDR2: MNHEY and SVGEGT.